The source of this T cell receptor (beta chain) is a study of regulatory T cells in long-lasting Graves disease. Library construction for TCR beta used iRepertoire HTBI primers and Arm-PCR of CDR3 regions. TCRdb re-called the multiplex PCR reads through MiXCR, storing one row per CDR3 protein. The sample holds roughly 510,000 distinct CDR3 sequences; roughly 16% are singletons and the top ten take around 12%. The V gene's germline CDR1 is KGHSH and CDR2 LQKENI. Trimming stripped 5 bases from V and 3 bases from J, with 17 bases between. There are 16 residues in the CDR3. Time point noted: newly diagnosed GD, antithyroid drugs for less than 3 months. TCR sequences were obtained from RNA taken from PBMCs. The sample was also reused in another study, on T cells in Graves' hyperthyroidism and ophthalmopathy.

The clonotype comes from a man between 18 and 35 years old with Graves disease. Specimen: peripheral blood mononuclear cells (PBMCs), collected at new diagnosis, from a patient treated with antithyroid drugs. The chain carries TRBV18 and TRBJ1-3; TRBD1 is a possible D gene (5 bases). The CDR3 sequence: CASSVRPGKDGNTIYF. The CDR3 bases are TGTGCCAGCTCAGTTCGCCCAGGGAAGGATGGAAACACCATATATTTT.